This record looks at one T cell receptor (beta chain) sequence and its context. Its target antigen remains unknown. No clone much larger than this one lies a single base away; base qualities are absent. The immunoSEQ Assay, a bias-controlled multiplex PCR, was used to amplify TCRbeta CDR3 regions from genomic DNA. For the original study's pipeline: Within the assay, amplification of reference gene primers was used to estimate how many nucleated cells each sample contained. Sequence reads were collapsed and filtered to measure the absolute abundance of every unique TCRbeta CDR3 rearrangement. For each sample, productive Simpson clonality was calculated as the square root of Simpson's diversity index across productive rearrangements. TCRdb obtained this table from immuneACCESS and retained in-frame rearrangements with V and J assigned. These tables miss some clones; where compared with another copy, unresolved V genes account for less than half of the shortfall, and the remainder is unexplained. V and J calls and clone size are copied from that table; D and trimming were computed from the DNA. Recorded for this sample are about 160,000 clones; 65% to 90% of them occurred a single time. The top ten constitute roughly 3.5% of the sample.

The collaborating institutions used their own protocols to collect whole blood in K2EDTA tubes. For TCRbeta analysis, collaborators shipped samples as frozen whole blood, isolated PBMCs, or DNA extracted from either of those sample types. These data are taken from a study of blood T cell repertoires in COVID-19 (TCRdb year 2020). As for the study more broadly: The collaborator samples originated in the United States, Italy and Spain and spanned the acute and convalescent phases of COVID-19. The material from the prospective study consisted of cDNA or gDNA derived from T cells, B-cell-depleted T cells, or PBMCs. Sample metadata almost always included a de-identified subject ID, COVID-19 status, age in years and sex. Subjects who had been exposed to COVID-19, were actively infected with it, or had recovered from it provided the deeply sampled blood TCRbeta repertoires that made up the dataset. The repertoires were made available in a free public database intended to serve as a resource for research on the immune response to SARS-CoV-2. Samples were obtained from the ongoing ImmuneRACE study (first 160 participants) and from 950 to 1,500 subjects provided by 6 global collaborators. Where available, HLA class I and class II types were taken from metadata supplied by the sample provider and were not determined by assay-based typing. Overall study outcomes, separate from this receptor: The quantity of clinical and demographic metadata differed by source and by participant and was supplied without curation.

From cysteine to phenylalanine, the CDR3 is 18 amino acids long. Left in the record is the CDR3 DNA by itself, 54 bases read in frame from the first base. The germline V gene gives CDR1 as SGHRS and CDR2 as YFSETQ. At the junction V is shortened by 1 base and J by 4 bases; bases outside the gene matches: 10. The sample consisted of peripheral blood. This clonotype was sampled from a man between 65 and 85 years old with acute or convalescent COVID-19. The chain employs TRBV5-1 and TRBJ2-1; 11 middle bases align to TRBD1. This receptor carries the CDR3 CASSLWTGQGVSYNEQFF. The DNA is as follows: TGCGCCAGCAGCTTGTGGACGGGACAGGGGGTTTCTTACAATGAGCAGTTCTTC.